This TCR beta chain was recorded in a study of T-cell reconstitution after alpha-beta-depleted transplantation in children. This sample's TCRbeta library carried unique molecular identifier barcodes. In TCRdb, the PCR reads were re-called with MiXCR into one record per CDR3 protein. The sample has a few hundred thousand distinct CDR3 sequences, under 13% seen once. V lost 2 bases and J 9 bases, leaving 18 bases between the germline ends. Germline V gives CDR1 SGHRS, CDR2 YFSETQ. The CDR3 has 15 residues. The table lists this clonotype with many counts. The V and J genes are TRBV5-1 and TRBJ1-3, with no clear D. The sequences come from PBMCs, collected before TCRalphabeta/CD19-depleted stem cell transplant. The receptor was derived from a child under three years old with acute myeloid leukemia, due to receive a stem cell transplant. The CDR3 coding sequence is TGCGCCAGCAGCTTTTCCCCCGGGCTGCAAAGCACCATATATTTT. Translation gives CASSFSPGLQSTIYF.